The entry below describes one T cell receptor (beta chain). The data are from a study of T cell responses to AZD1222 COVID-19 vaccine. With 2 bases removed from V and 4 bases from J, the gap between germline ends came to 10 bases. Germline V CDR1 and CDR2: SGHRS, YFSETQ. CDR3 length equals 13 residues. Sequencing used immunoSEQ multiplex PCR; TCRdb keeps in-frame clones, though not all of them. The repertoire holds 100,000 to 150,000 clones, with roughly 90% as singletons. This TCR came from an adult in good health. The chain links TRBV5-1 to TRBJ2-7; maybe TRBD1 (5 bases). This sample comprised peripheral blood, obtained on day 0 of AZD1222 vaccination. The CDR3 bases are TGCGCCAGCAGCTTCTACCAGGGTTACGAGCAGTACTTC. It codes for CASSFYQGYEQYF.